The rows below give T cell receptor beta chains drawn from one sample of a study of control samples from healthy donors and cancer patients. Clones were sequenced by immunoSEQ multiplex PCR, and TCRdb holds only the in-frame ones, with some missing. The sample includes about 160,000 clones, around 90% of them seen just once. The sequencing sample was made of blood. The origin of the receptors is a young woman in good health. Both conserved end residues are part of each CDR3. The order of the fields is V gene, D gene, J gene, clone size, CDR3 DNA, CDR3 protein. A D gene is named only where the DNA matches it firmly. The size of a clone is reported for some rows only, either as once, few or many, or as a class for expanded clones.

>TRBV6-5|NA|TRBJ1-5|NA
TGTGCCAGCAGGGGCCAAACCTATAGCAATCAGCCCCAGCATTTT
CASRGQTYSNQPQHF
>TRBV6-2/TRBV6-3|NA|TRBJ1-5|NA
TGTGCCAGCAGTTACTCCGGGCAGTTCAATCAGCCCCAGCATTTT
CASSYSGQFNQPQHF
>TRBV6-1|NA|TRBJ1-1|NA
TGTGCCAGCAGTGACGGGGGGGCGGGAACTGAAGCTTTCTTT
CASSDGGAGTEAFF
>TRBV6-1|NA|TRBJ2-3|NA
TGTGCCAGCAGTGATAACCCCCGGCCCGGGGATACGCAGTATTTT
CASSDNPRPGDTQYF
>TRBV4-1|TRBD1|TRBJ1-1|once
TGCGCCAGCAGCCAAGGGACAGGGGTCTTGAACACTGAAGCTTTCTTT
CASSQGTGVLNTEAFF
>TRBV19|NA|TRBJ2-1|NA
TGTGCCAGTAGTATCGTCGGGTTGGGTGGCAATGAGCAGTTCTTC
CASSIVGLGGNEQFF
>TRBV25-1|NA|TRBJ1-2|NA
TGTGCCAGCAGTGAGGACCCCCGGGACTATGGCTACACCTTC
CASSEDPRDYGYTF
>TRBV4-3|TRBD2|TRBJ2-1|NA
TGCGCCAGCAGCCAAAGTGATTGGTATTCTAGCGGGAGGTCCTCCTACAATGAGCAGTTCTTC
CASSQSDWYSSGRSSYNEQFF
>TRBV11-2|NA|TRBJ2-6|NA
TGTGCCAGCAGCTTACCCGCAGGGGGGCTCTCTGGGGCCAACGTCCTGACTTTC
CASSLPAGGLSGANVLTF
>TRBV5-1|NA|TRBJ1-2|NA
TGCGCCAGCAGTTTCGACAGGAGCTATGGCTACACCTTC
CASSFDRSYGYTF
>TRBV7-9|TRBD1|TRBJ1-1|NA
TGTGCCAGCAGCTTAGAGGGGTGGACAGGCAACACTGAAGCTTTCTTT
CASSLEGWTGNTEAFF
>TRBV7-6|TRBD2|TRBJ2-1|NA
TGTGCCAGCAGCTTAAAGCGGGAGCTGTTCTTC
CASSLKRELFF
>TRBV5-1|NA|TRBJ2-7|NA
TGCGCCAGCAGCGACACGGGCGGCCTTGGAGAGCAGTACTTC
CASSDTGGLGEQYF
>TRBV12-3/TRBV12-4|NA|TRBJ2-5|NA
TGTGCCAGCAGGGGAGACGCCAGGGGGGCCCAGTACTTC
CASRGDARGAQYF
>TRBV29-1|TRBD2|TRBJ2-3|NA
TGCAGCGTTGAAGGGGCGGGAGGACTCGCAGATACGCAGTATTTT
CSVEGAGGLADTQYF
>TRBV28|NA|TRBJ1-5|NA
TGTGCCAGCAGTTTGCTGCGGGGCAATCAGCCCCAGCATTTT
CASSLLRGNQPQHF
>TRBV5-1|TRBD1|TRBJ1-2|NA
TGCGCCAGCAGCTTGACGGACAGGGCACACCCAAACTATGGCTACACCTTC
CASSLTDRAHPNYGYTF
>TRBV4-3|NA|TRBJ2-3|NA
TGCGCCAGCAGCCCGGCGTGGGGGGGCACAGATACGCAGTATTTT
CASSPAWGGTDTQYF
>TRBV7-2|NA|TRBJ2-1|NA
TGTGCCAGCAGCCTCGGGACTCTCAATGAGCAGTTCTTC
CASSLGTLNEQFF
>TRBV6-6|NA|TRBJ1-4|NA
TGTGCCAGCAGTCCAATAGACGTGGACGGTAAACTGTTTTTT
CASSPIDVDGKLFF
>TRBV3-1/TRBV3-2|TRBD2|TRBJ2-1|NA
TGTGCCAGCAGCCAAGATAGCGGGGACTACAATGAGCAGTTCTTC
CASSQDSGDYNEQFF
>TRBV6-5|TRBD2|TRBJ2-7|NA
TGTGCCAGCAGTTCCCCGGGACTAGCGGGGTACGAGCAGTACTTC
CASSSPGLAGYEQYF
>TRBV6-4|NA|TRBJ1-1|NA
TGTGCCAGCAGTGACAGGGAGGGGACTGAAGCTTTCTTT
CASSDREGTEAFF
>TRBV5-4|TRBD2|TRBJ2-7|NA
TGTGCCAGCAGCTTGGTTGGGTTAGCGGGAGTCGAGCAGTACTTC
CASSLVGLAGVEQYF
>TRBV27|TRBD2|TRBJ2-2|NA
TGTGCCAGCAATGCTCTTCCGGGACTAGCGGGATCCGGGGAGCTGTTTTTT
CASNALPGLAGSGELFF
>TRBV27|NA|TRBJ2-1|once
TGTGCCAGCAGTTTGGGAAGAGGGGAGCAGTTCTTC
CASSLGRGEQFF
>TRBV9|TRBD1|TRBJ2-2|NA
TGTGCCAGCAGCGTACTCCCCGGGACAGGGGGCCTTTCGAACACCGGGGAGCTGTTTTTT
CASSVLPGTGGLSNTGELFF